This T cell receptor beta chain was recorded in a study of T cells in Graves' hyperthyroidism and ophthalmopathy. Study context: Blood from the periphery was taken at initial diagnosis, before any treatment.

Study-wide results and caveats: Most thyroid clonotypes with frequency above 0.001 were detected in blood. Ophthalmopathy prediction by the model preceded onset by a median roughly 6.3 months.

RNA transcripts provided the source from which TCR beta CDR3 regions were amplified. HTBI primers were used for first-round RT-PCR of the TCR CDR3. MiXCR, applied by TCRdb to the multiplex PCR reads, yields one record per CDR3 protein. Among 550,000 to 850,000 distinct CDR3 sequences, over 15% were seen once, and the ten largest hold over 15%. CDR1 and CDR2 (germline): MNHEY, SVGEGT. V was pared by 7 bases and J by 0 bases, with 16 bases of the junction left unmatched. The CDR3 runs 19 residues. As to this clonotype: Its target is unknown.

The receptor was isolated from a woman in her forties or fifties with Graves' hyperthyroidism that later progressed to Graves' ophthalmopathy. Specimen: blood. This chain connects TRBV6-2 or TRBV6-3 to TRBJ2-7; 12 bases are a match to TRBD2. CDR3 bases: TGTGCCAGCACCCCACCACCCGGACTAGCGGGGACAAGCTCCTACGAGCAGTACTTC. Protein sequence: CASTPPPGLAGTSSYEQYF.